A selection of T cell receptor beta chains follows, all from one sample in a study of shared clonotypes between healthy human individuals. Assay: immunoSEQ multiplex PCR; the TCRdb copy retains only in-frame clones and omits some. The repertoire holds about 2 million clones, over 85% seen once, with under 0.15% in the top ten. Source material: naive CD4+ T cells sorted from blood. These TCRs come from a man younger than 35 in good health. Both conserved end residues are part of each CDR3. A D gene is named only where the DNA matches it firmly. Size is stated for part of the rows, as once, few or many counts, or as a class when the clone is expanded.

TRBD2	TRBV7-2	15	TRBJ2-3	-	TGTGCCAGCAGGTTTCGGGGGGGCTTAACAGATACGCAGTATTTT	CASRFRGGLTDTQYF
TRBD1	TRBV6-1	15	TRBJ1-5	-	TGTGCCAGCAGTGAAGACAGGGGGCGACTTTGGCCCCAGCATTTT	CASSEDRGRLWPQHF
-	TRBV28	11	TRBJ2-7	-	TGTGCGTCAGGCCCCTCCTACGAGCAGTACTTC	CASGPSYEQYF
-	TRBV4-3	16	TRBJ2-5	-	TGCGCCAGCAGCCAAGGAATTGAGACCCTCCAAGAGACCCAGTACTTC	CASSQGIETLQETQYF
-	TRBV7-3	14	TRBJ1-1	-	TGTGCCAGCAGCTCCGACCCCCAGGGGACTGAAGCTTTCTTT	CASSSDPQGTEAFF
-	TRBV11-1	16	TRBJ2-1	-	TGTGCCAGCAGCTTAGCTTGGGGCAGGGGCTACAATGAGCAGTTCTTC	CASSLAWGRGYNEQFF
TRBD2	TRBV10-3	17	TRBJ2-3	-	TGTGCCATCAGGACTAGCGGGGGGCTCGTACCCACAGATACGCAGTATTTT	CAIRTSGGLVPTDTQYF
TRBD1	TRBV6-4	16	TRBJ2-1	-	TGTGCCAGCAGTGACCGGACAGGGGATGGTACCGATGAGCAGTTCTTC	CASSDRTGDGTDEQFF
-	TRBV7-2	14	TRBJ2-2	-	TGTGCCAGCAGCTTAACTCCCGGGATTGGGGAGCTGTTTTTT	CASSLTPGIGELFF
TRBD2	TRBV11-2	15	TRBJ2-7	many	TGTGCCAGCAGCTCTCTCCAGCGGGAGAGGTACGAGCAGTACTTC	CASSSLQRERYEQYF
-	TRBV29-1	11	TRBJ2-7	-	TGCAGCGTTGAGGACAGTCGACGAGAATACTTC	CSVEDSRREYF
-	TRBV4-3	15	TRBJ1-5	-	TGCGCCAGCAGCCAAGAATGGGGGGGAGTTCAGCCCCAGCATTTT	CASSQEWGGVQPQHF
TRBD1	TRBV29-1	12	TRBJ2-4	-	TGCAGCGTGGGACAGGGCTCGAACATTCAGTACTTC	CSVGQGSNIQYF
TRBD1	TRBV11-2	15	TRBJ1-2	-	TGTGCCAGCAGCTTAGATTTGAGGGGGCCGTATGGCTACACCTTC	CASSLDLRGPYGYTF
TRBD2	TRBV5-1	16	TRBJ2-3	once	TGCGCCAGCAGCTTGGGGGGACTAGCGGGCACAGATACGCAGTATTTT	CASSLGGLAGTDTQYF
-	TRBV7-2	14	TRBJ1-2	-	TGTGCCAGCAGTCGACCCCCGGGACACTATGGCTACACCTTC	CASSRPPGHYGYTF
-	TRBV6-5	12	TRBJ1-2	-	TGTGCCAGCAGTGAGGGTCCGGCTGGCTACACCTTC	CASSEGPAGYTF
-	TRBV5-1	14	TRBJ1-5	-	TGCGCCAGCAGCTTATGGGGGAACAATCAGCCCCAGCATTTT	CASSLWGNNQPQHF
-	TRBV10-1	13	TRBJ1-6	-	TGCGCCAGCAGCTACTCAGGCAATTCACCCCTCCACTTT	CASSYSGNSPLHF
TRBD1	TRBV10-1	15	TRBJ1-1	-	TGCGCCAGCAGTGGGGGACAGAACCCGAACACTGAAGCTTTCTTT	CASSGGQNPNTEAFF